These 27 T cell receptor delta chains were sequenced from one sample in a study of gamma-delta T cells after stem cell transplantation. TCRdb re-called the RT-PCR reads with CATT. This table has about 10,000 delta-chain clones, around 41% appearing once. Sequencing was done on a sample of gamma-delta T cells. The receptors were sampled from a human donor. It is not recorded whose cells these are; they may come from a transplant donor.

This clone was seen only a few times. The gene calls are TRDV3 and TRDJ2, with 9 bases identical to TRDD3. J was trimmed by 0 bases and V by 3 bases; bases with no gene match: 11. The CDR3 totals 17 residues. Germline V gene lookup returns CDR1 TVYSNPD and CDR2 GDNSRS (reference sequence). The CDR3 DNA reads TGTGCCTTCCTTCGGGGGATACTCAAAGCTTTGACAGCACAACTCTTCTTT. Translating gives CAFLRGILKALTAQLFF.

The J gene is TRDJ1, the V gene TRDV1, with TRDD3 matching over 8 bases. Losses at the gene ends were 0 bases for V and 0 bases for J; bases not matched to a gene: 12. The CDR3 totals 19 residues. Germline values: CDR1 TSWWSYY, CDR2 QGS. In DNA form, the CDR3 reads TGTGCTCTTGGGGAACTCGGATATTCTACTGGGGGGGACACCGATAAACTCATCTTT. This codes for CALGELGYSTGGDTDKLIF.

Regarding this clone: Other DNA sequences in this sample translate to the same CDR3. J is TRDJ1 and V is TRDV1; TRDD3 might be the D (6 bases). Trimming pared 4 bases from V and 3 bases from J, leaving 24 bases between. The length of the CDR3 is 18 residues. From germline, CDR1 is TSWWSYY and CDR2 QGS. The CDR3 reads CALGGLPSLGDRADKLIF. CDR3 nucleotides: TGTGCTCTTGGGGGCCTCCCGTCACTGGGTGATAGAGCCGATAAACTCATCTTT.

This clone came up a few times. This may be a read error: a much more frequent sequence differs by one nucleotide. This sample includes further DNA sequences coding for the same CDR3. The gene calls are TRDV3 and TRDJ1; 13 positions agree with TRDD3. The length of the CDR3 is 22 residues. Per germline, CDR1 TVYSNPD and CDR2 GDNSRS (reference sequence). The CDR3 sequence is CACIGSYEPYWGIRAYTDKLIF. CDR3 nucleotide sequence: TGTGCCTGTATTGGATCCTACGAACCGTACTGGGGGATACGCGCTTACACAGATAAACTCATCTTT.

There are a few counts of this clone. One end of the junction fails to match germline, which may point to a read error. This chain uses TRDV1 with TRDJ1; D call uncertain. Germline V lookup: CDR1 TSWWSYY, CDR2 QGS. This CDR3 contains 16 residues. In DNA form, the CDR3 reads TGTGCTCTTGGGGAATTAACCCCCAATTACACCGATAAACTCATCTTC. Protein product: CALGELTPNYTDKLIF.

In its sample, this clone ranks as medium-sized (0.01 to 0.1%). V is TRDV2 and J is TRDJ3; TRDD3 aligns across 12 bases. Looked up from germline, CDR1 is GEAIGNYY and CDR2 is EKD. The CDR3 contains 21 residues. V was pared by 3 bases and J by 0 bases, with 11 bases of the junction left unmatched. The CDR3 protein is CACDPVLGDTLSSWDTRQMFF. CDR3 coding DNA: TGTGCCTGTGACCCAGTACTGGGGGATACCCTGAGCTCCTGGGACACCCGACAGATGTTTTTC.

The chain has TRDV1 and TRDJ1; 10 bases line up with TRDD3. The CDR3 loop spans 16 amino acids. With V trimmed by 9 bases and J by 3 bases, 13 bases remained unmatched. The germline CDR1 and CDR2 sequences are TSWWSYY and QGS. The CDR3 region has the DNA TGTGCTCTCTTGTCCCCTGGGGGATATAATGCCGATAAACTCATCTTT. As protein: CALLSPGGYNADKLIF.

A note on this clone: This may stem from a read error, because a much larger clone lies one nucleotide away. The same CDR3 arises from other DNA sequences in this sample as well. The J gene is TRDJ3, the V gene TRDV2, with TRDD3 matching over 9 bases. CDR1 GEAIGNYY and CDR2 EKD come from the germline V gene. The CDR3 length is 19 residues. The CDR3 coding sequence is TGTGCCTGTGACACCGTACTGGGGGACAGCTCCTTGGACACCCGACAGATGTTTTTC. It is translated as CACDTVLGDSSLDTRQMFF.

J is TRDJ3 and V is TRDV3; 10 bases are a match to TRDD3. The trim removed 5 bases at V and 1 base at J, leaving 11 bases unmatched. CDR1 and CDR2 from the germline V gene are TVYSNPD and GDNSRS (reference sequence). This CDR3 has 18 amino acids. CDR3 DNA: TGTGCCCTCACGCTGGGGGATAAACGTTCCTGGGACACCCGACAGATGTTTTTC. Amino acid sequence: CALTLGDKRSWDTRQMFF.

Points on this clone: One end of the junction does not line up with germline, which may come from a read error. CDR3 in amino acids: CACDTWSFSWDTRKMFF. In DNA, the CDR3 is TGTGCCTGTGACACCTGGTCTTTCTCCTGGGACACCCGAAAGATGTTTTTC. The V and J genes are TRDV2 and TRDJ3; D perhaps matches TRDD3 (5 bases). The CDR3 covers 17 residues. Germline CDR1 and CDR2: GEAIGNYY and EKD.

The chain has TRDV3 and TRDJ1; 13 bases fit TRDD3. V was clipped by 1 base and J by 5 bases; unmatched bases: 19. CDR1 is TVYSNPD and CDR2 is GDNSRS in the germline V gene (reference sequence). The CDR3 is 19 residues long. The CDR3 region is CAFILIPTSTGGYGDKLIF. In DNA, the CDR3 is TGTGCCTTTATCCTCATTCCGACTTCAACTGGGGGATACGGGGATAAACTCATCTTT.

This sequence joins TRDV2 and TRDJ3; 7 nucleotides align to TRDD3. The CDR3 runs 20 residues. CDR1 is GEAIGNYY and CDR2 is EKD in the germline V gene. Germline trimming cut 0 bases from V and 0 bases from J; bases unmatched to any gene: 10. CDR3 protein: CACDTVVLGPDSWDTRQMFF. For the CDR3, the DNA is TGTGCCTGTGACACCGTAGTACTGGGGCCTGACTCCTGGGACACCCGACAGATGTTTTTC.

V usage is TRDV1 and J usage is TRDJ1; tentative D call: TRDD3 (6 bases). V dropped 2 bases and J dropped 2 bases, with 30 bases sitting between them. Germline V CDR1 and CDR2: TSWWSYY, QGS. The CDR3 spans 21 residues. CDR3 sequence (DNA): TGTGCTCTTGGGGAAGCAAACCCCCGTACTGGGATTGGGGTGGGAACCGATAAACTCATCTTT. Encoded protein: CALGEANPRTGIGVGTDKLIF.

This sequence joins TRDV2 and TRDJ1, with 9 nucleotides matching TRDD3. V shed 5 bases and J 2 bases; nucleotides not matched to a gene: 20. The germline V gene has CDR1 GEAIGNYY and CDR2 EKD. CDR3 length: 19 amino acids. This CDR3 is CACGHWYWGRRRRTDKLIF. The CDR3 nucleotides are TGTGCCTGTGGGCACTGGTACTGGGGGAGACGCCGGCGAACCGATAAACTCATCTTT.

Comments on this clone: The same CDR3 is also encoded by other DNA sequences in this sample. The J gene is TRDJ2, the V gene TRDV1; D might be TRDD3 (5 bases). V gave up 0 bases and J gave up 6 bases, with 17 bases separating them. CDR3 length equals 17 residues. Germline CDR1 reads TSWWSYY; CDR2 reads QGS. CDR3 in DNA: TGTGCTCTTGGGGAACTTATACGTTGTACTGGAGCAGCACAACTCTTCTTT. This gives the protein CALGELIRCTGAAQLFF.

The rearrangement links TRDV1 to TRDJ1; 10 nucleotides line up with TRDD3. V lost 3 bases and J lost 0; bases outside the gene matches: 10. The CDR3 is 18 residues long. Germline V CDR1 and CDR2: TSWWSYY, QGS. The CDR3 is CALGDSRGDTPNTDKLIF. The CDR3 bases are TGTGCTCTTGGGGACTCGAGGGGGGATACGCCTAACACCGATAAACTCATCTTT.

This clone was seen more than once but under ten times. The chain recombines TRDV3 with TRDJ1, with 9 bases matching TRDD2. Germline trimming cut 5 bases from V and 1 base from J; bases unmatched to any gene: 14. The CDR3 has 16 amino acids. Looked up from germline, CDR1 is TVYSNPD and CDR2 is GDNSRS (reference sequence). CDR3 nucleotide sequence: TGTGCCCTTCCTTCCTACGCGTCTGCTTTCACCGATAAACTCATCTTT. Translation: CALPSYASAFTDKLIF.

This clone is categorized as medium-sized. The CDR3 DNA follows: TGTGCTCTTGGGGTCCTTCCTATAACATCTGGGGGTCCCACTTTGACAGCACAACTCTTCTTT. Translating it yields CALGVLPITSGGPTLTAQLFF. This rearrangement joins TRDV1 to TRDJ2; TRDD2 is a possible D gene (8 bases). The CDR3 sequence is 21 residues long. Trimming removed 4 bases at V and 0 bases at J, with 27 bases between. Germline-derived CDR1 and CDR2 are TSWWSYY and QGS.

The table lists this clone with a few counts. Sequence at one end of the junction differs from germline and may be a read error. In DNA, the CDR3 is TGTGCCTGTGACACTATTTCCGGACTCGGGCTGGGGGATGCCCTCGGGAAACTCACCTTT. Residues: CACDTISGLGLGDALGKLTF. J is TRDJ1 and V is TRDV2, with TRDD3 matching 9 bases. Per the germline V gene, CDR1 is GEAIGNYY and CDR2 is EKD. CDR3 size: 20 residues.

A few counts support this clone. This chain links TRDV3 with TRDJ1; 13 bases line up with TRDD3. CDR1 is TVYSNPD and CDR2 is GDNSRS in the germline V gene (reference sequence). The V and J ends lost 0 bases and 0 bases, in that order; junction bases with no gene match: 13. This CDR3 comprises 19 residues. The CDR3 here is CAFSEGTGGYEVDTDKLIF. DNA of the CDR3: TGTGCCTTTAGTGAGGGTACTGGGGGATACGAGGTCGACACCGATAAACTCATCTTT. The whole variable domain, remainder taken from reference TRDV3 and TRDJ1, is CDKVTQSSPDQTVASGSEVVLLCTYDTVYSNPDLFWYRIRPDYSFQFVFYGDNSRSEGADFTQGRFSVKHILTQKAFHLVISPVRTEDSATYYCAFSEGTGGYEVDTDKLIFGKGTRVTVEP.

Points on this clone: One end of the junction is discordant with germline, which a read error may explain. Other DNA variants within this sample encode the same CDR3. V usage is TRDV1 and J usage is TRDJ1, with 12 bases lining up with TRDD3. This CDR3 contains 20 residues. Germline CDR1 TSWWSYY, CDR2 QGS. Here the CDR3 reads CALGETTSYTHVLGDTRLIF. Written as DNA, the CDR3 is TGTGCTCTTGGGGAAACTACGTCCTACACCCACGTACTGGGGGATACTAGACTCATCTTC.

The chain joins TRDV1 to TRDJ1; D is uncertain. Per the germline V gene, CDR1 is TSWWSYY and CDR2 is QGS. Trimming removed 0 bases at V and 0 bases at J, with 5 bases between. The CDR3 runs to 14 residues. CDR3 sequence (DNA): TGTGCTCTTGGGGAACTCCGGAACACCGATAAACTCATCTTT. This gives the protein CALGELRNTDKLIF.

A word on this clone: Given a much more abundant clone one base away, this may be a read error. The rearrangement links TRDV2 to TRDJ3, with TRDD3 matching over 13 bases. This CDR3 has 21 amino acids. Germline V gene data show CDR1 as GEAIGNYY and CDR2 as EKD. In DNA form, the CDR3 reads TGTGCCTGTGACACCGTACTGGGGGATACGCTGAGCTCCTGGGACACCCGACAGACGTTTTTC. It codes for CACDTVLGDTLSSWDTRQTFF.

V gene TRDV3 combines with J gene TRDJ1; D not resolved. Germline CDR1 is TVYSNPD and CDR2 is GDNSRS (reference sequence). V lost 4 bases and J 0 bases, leaving 9 bases between the germline ends. The CDR3 totals 12 residues. The CDR3: CACFPYTDKLIF. The CDR3 DNA reads TGTGCCTGTTTTCCGTACACCGATAAACTCATCTTT.

The chain uses TRDV3 and TRDJ1; 9 nucleotides line up with TRDD3. Germline CDR1 TVYSNPD, CDR2 GDNSRS (reference sequence). V dropped 4 bases and J dropped 3; count of bases not matched to a gene: 15. The CDR3 is made up of 16 amino acids. The CDR3 DNA is TGTGCCTCTACCCGCCTAAGGGGATACGACGCCGATAAACTCATCTTT. Its protein is CASTRLRGYDADKLIF. The full variable domain, completed using reference TRDV3 and TRDJ1, is CDKVTQSSPDQTVASGSEVVLLCTYDTVYSNPDLFWYRIRPDYSFQFVFYGDNSRSEGADFTQGRFSVKHILTQKAFHLVISPVRTEDSATYYCASTRLRGYDADKLIFGKGTRVTVEP.

This clone was picked up a small number of times. The rearrangement uses TRDV1 and TRDJ1, with 12 positions matching TRDD3. Unmatched junction bases numbered 29, after V lost 2 bases and J lost 4 bases. The CDR3 extends over 24 amino acids. Germline V gene sequence: CDR1 TSWWSYY, CDR2 QGS. DNA for the CDR3: TGTGCTCTTGGGGAAACCCTAAGTCCTACGGGTCCCCGGGTCTGGGGGATACGGTTCGATAAACTCATCTTT. Residues: CALGETLSPTGPRVWGIRFDKLIF.

In the case of this clone: A junction boundary mismatches the germline segment, possibly from a read error. The V and J genes are TRDV1 and TRDJ1, with 7 positions matching TRDD2. The CDR3 is made up of 19 amino acids. The V gene's germline CDR1 is TSWWSYY and CDR2 QGS. DNA for the CDR3: TGTGCTATTGGGGTTTCCTACGTAGAGGGGGGTAGGCGGACCGATAAACTCATCTTT. Its translation is CAIGVSYVEGGRRTDKLIF.